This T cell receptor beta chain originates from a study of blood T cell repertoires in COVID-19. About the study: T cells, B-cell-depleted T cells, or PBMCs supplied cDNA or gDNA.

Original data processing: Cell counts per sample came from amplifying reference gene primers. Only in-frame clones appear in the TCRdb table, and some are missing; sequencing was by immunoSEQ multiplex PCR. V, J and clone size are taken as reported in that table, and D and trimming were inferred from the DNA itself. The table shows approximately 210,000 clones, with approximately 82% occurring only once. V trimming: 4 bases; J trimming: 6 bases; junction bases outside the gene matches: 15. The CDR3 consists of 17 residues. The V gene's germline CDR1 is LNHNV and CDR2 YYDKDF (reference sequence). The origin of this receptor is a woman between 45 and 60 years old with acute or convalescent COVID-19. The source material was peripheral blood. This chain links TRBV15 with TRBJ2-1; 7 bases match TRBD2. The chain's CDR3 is CATSIPRPGLTSNEQFF. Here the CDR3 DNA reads TGTGCCACCAGCATTCCTCGACCGGGACTAACGTCCAATGAGCAGTTCTTC.